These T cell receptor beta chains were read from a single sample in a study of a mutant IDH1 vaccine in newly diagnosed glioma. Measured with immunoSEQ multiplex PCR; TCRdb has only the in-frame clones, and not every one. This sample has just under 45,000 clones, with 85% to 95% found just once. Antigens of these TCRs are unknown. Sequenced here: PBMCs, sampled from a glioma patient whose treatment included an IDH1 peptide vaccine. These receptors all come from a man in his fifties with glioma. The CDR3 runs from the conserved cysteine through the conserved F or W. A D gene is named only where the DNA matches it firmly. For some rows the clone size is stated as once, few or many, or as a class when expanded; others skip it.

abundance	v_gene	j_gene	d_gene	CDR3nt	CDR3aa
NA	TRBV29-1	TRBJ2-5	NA	TGCAGCGTTGACGATGGAGATGAGACCCAGTACTTC	CSVDDGDETQYF
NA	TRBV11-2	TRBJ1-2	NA	TGTGCCAGCAGCCCAAGCGGGGGATATAACTATGGCTACACCTTC	CASSPSGGYNYGYTF
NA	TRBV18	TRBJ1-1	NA	TGTGCCAGCTCACCAACACCCTTTTCAGAGATCGTGGTTGCAGCTTTCTTT	CASSPTPFSEIVVAAFF
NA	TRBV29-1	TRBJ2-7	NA	TGCAGCGTTGTTGGGGCCTCCTACGAGCAGTACTTC	CSVVGASYEQYF
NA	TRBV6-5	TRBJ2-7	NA	TGTGCCAGCAGTTCGACCTTCAGGGGCGACTCCTACGAGCAGTACTTC	CASSSTFRGDSYEQYF
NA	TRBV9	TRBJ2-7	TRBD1	TGTGCCAGCAGCCCTGGGACAGGGGGGGCCCCCTACGAGCAGTACTTC	CASSPGTGGAPYEQYF
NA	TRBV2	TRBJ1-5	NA	TGTGCCAGCACCCTCGAACGGGGGGGAGGTCAGCCCCAGCATTTT	CASTLERGGGQPQHF
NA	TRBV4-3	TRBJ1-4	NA	TGCGCCAGCAGCCAAGATTTACCCGGGACGGCTAATGAAAAACTGTTTTTT	CASSQDLPGTANEKLFF
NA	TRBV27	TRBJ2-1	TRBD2	TGTGCCAGCAGTTTAACGGGACTAGCGGGAGGGTACAATGAGCAGTTCTTC	CASSLTGLAGGYNEQFF
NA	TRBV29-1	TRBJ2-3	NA	TGCAGCGCCGGACAGTCGTTAGGAAATACGCAGTATTTT	CSAGQSLGNTQYF
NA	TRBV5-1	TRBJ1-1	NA	TGCGCCAGCAGCTTAGGGAGTAGAGGGACTGAAGCTTTCTTT	CASSLGSRGTEAFF
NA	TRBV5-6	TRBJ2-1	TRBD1	TGTGCCAGCAGCTGGACAGGGGGCGCGGACAATGAGCAGTTCTTC	CASSWTGGADNEQFF
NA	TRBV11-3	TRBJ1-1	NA	TGTGCCAGCAGCCGCGGAGGGTGGGGGGGGACGAACACTGAAGCTTTCTTT	CASSRGGWGGTNTEAFF
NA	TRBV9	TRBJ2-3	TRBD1	TGTGCCAGCAGCCCTTCCGGGACAGGGGGCTTAGATACGCAGTATTTT	CASSPSGTGGLDTQYF
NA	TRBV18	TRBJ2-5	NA	TGTGCCAGCTCACCGGAGGGGAGATCAGAGACCCAGTACTTC	CASSPEGRSETQYF
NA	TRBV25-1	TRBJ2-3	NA	TGTGCCAGCAGTTCATCGGGGGCTCAGGCGGGCACAGATACGCAGTATTTT	CASSSSGAQAGTDTQYF
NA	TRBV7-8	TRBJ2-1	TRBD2	TGTGCCAGCAGCTTAGGAACTAGCGGGGGCTTAAGTCCGTTCTTC	CASSLGTSGGLSPFF
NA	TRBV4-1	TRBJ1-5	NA	TGCGCCAGCAGCCAAGAAGAATTCAATCAGCCCCAGCATTTT	CASSQEEFNQPQHF
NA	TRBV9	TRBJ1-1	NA	TGTGCCAGCAGCGTGGGCTCCACTTCTGAAGCTTTCTTT	CASSVGSTSEAFF
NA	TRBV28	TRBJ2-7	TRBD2	TGTGCCAGCAGTCTTAGCGGGGGGTTCTCCTACGAGCAGTACTTC	CASSLSGGFSYEQYF
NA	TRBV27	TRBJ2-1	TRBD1	TGTGCCAGCAGAAGGACAGGGGGTTCCTACAATGAGCAGTTCTTC	CASRRTGGSYNEQFF
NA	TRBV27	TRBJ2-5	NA	TGTGCCAGCAGTTCAAAAACGGGGGAGACCCAGTACTTC	CASSSKTGETQYF
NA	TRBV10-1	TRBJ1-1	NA	TGCGCCAGCAGTCCGAGGACGGCCGGGGACACTGAAGCTTTCTTT	CASSPRTAGDTEAFF
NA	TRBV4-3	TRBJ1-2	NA	TGCGCCAGCAGCCAAGAATACCAGGGGCGCTATGGCTACACCTTC	CASSQEYQGRYGYTF
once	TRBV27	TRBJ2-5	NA	TGTGCCAGCAGTTTATTGGGACAAAAAGAGACCCAGTACTTC	CASSLLGQKETQYF
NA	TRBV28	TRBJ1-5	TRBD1	TGTGCCAGCAGTCCCGGGACAGGTGGCAATCAGCCCCAGCATTTT	CASSPGTGGNQPQHF
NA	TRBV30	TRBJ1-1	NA	TGTGCCTGGAGTGTACGGGCGGGAATGAACACTGAAGCTTTCTTT	CAWSVRAGMNTEAFF
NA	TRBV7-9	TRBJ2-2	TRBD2	TGTGCCAGAACTAGCGGAAACACCGGGGAGCTGTTTTTT	CARTSGNTGELFF
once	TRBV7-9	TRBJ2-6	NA	TGTGCCAGCAGCCCAAAAGGGGTATCGGGGGGGGCCAACGTCCTGACTTTC	CASSPKGVSGGANVLTF
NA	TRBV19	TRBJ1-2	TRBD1	TGTGCCAGTAGTATAGTCGGGGACAGGGGAGGCTATGGCTACACCTTC	CASSIVGDRGGYGYTF
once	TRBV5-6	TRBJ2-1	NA	TGTGCCAGCAGCTTCTACAATGAGCAGTTCTTC	CASSFYNEQFF
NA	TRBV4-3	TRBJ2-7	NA	TGCGCCAGCAGCCAAGTTCTGGGTCTACAGGGTGACTACGAGCAGTACTTC	CASSQVLGLQGDYEQYF
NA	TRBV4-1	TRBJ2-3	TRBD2	TGCGCCAGCAGCCAAGCGGGGGGGCCAGATACGCAGTATTTT	CASSQAGGPDTQYF
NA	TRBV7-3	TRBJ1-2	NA	TGTGCCAGCAGCTTAACGAGTGCGGGGGTAGGCGGCTACACCTTC	CASSLTSAGVGGYTF
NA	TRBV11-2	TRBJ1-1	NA	TGTGCCAGCACCTTAAACACTGAAGCTTTCTTT	CASTLNTEAFF
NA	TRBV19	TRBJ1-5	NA	TGTGCCAGCGCCCCACAGAATCAGCCCCAGCATTTT	CASAPQNQPQHF
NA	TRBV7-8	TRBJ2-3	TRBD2	TGTGCCAGCAGCTTACTAGCGGGCCTAAGCACAGATACGCAGTATTTT	CASSLLAGLSTDTQYF
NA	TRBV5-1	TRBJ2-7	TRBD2	TGCGCCAGCAGCGCAAGAACTAGCGGGAGGGCCGAACGCGAGCAGTACTTC	CASSARTSGRAEREQYF
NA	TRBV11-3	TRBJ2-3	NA	TGTGCCAGCAGCTTAAATCCCCCAGATACGCAGTATTTT	CASSLNPPDTQYF
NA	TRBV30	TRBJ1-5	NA	TGTGCCTGGGCCTTGGGTAGCAATCAGCCCCAGCATTTT	CAWALGSNQPQHF
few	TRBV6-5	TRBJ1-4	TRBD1	TGTGCCAGCAGTTACTCGCCGACAGGGAATGAAAAACTGTTTTTT	CASSYSPTGNEKLFF
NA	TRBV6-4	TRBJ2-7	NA	TGTGCCAGCAGTGAAGGAGGAGGGGGAAGCTACGAGCAGTACTTC	CASSEGGGGSYEQYF
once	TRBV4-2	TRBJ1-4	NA	TGTGCCAGCAGCCAAGAGGAGGGACGTAATGAAAAACTGTTTTTT	CASSQEEGRNEKLFF
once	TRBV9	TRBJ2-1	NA	TGTGCCAGCAGCGTAGCGACTACGGCGCGGGAGCAGTTCTTC	CASSVATTAREQFF
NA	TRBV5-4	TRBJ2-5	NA	TGTGCCAGCAGCTTGGCCCGCGGGGAGACCCAGTACTTC	CASSLARGETQYF
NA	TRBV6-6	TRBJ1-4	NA	TGTGCCAGCAGTTTCCGCAGTCCGCCTAATGAAAAACTGTTTTTT	CASSFRSPPNEKLFF
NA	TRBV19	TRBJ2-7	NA	TGTGCCAGTACCCCTCACTACGAGCAGTACTTC	CASTPHYEQYF
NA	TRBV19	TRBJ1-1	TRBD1	TGTGCCACCTTCCCCCGGGGCAGGGGGGGGATGAACACTGAAGCTTTCTTT	CATFPRGRGGMNTEAFF
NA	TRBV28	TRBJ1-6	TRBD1	TGTGCCAGCAGTCTAGAAACAGGGGGCAAAAGTTCACCCCTCCACTTT	CASSLETGGKSSPLHF